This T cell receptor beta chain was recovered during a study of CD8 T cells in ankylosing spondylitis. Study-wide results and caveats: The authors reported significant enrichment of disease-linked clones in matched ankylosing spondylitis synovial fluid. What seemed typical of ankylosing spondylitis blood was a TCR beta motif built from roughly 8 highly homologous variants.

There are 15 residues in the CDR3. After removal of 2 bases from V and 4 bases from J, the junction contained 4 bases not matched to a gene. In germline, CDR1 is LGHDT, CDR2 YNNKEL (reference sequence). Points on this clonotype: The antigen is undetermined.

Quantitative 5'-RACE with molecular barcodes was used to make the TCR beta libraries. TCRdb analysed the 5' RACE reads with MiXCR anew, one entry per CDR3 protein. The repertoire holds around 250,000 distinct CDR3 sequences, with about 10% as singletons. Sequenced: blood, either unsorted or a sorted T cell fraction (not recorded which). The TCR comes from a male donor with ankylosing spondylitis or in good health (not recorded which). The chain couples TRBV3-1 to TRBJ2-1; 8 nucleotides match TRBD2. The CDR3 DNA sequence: TGTGCCAGCAGCCAATGGGCGGGAGGATACAATGAGCAGTTCTTC. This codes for CASSQWAGGYNEQFF.